The T cell receptor (beta chain) described here comes from a study of OX40 agonist ivuxolimab in advanced cancers. The table came from immunoSEQ multiplex PCR; TCRdb's copy has only in-frame clones and leaves some out. The sample holds approximately 41,000 clones, roughly 90% seen once. The TCR originated in an adult with an advanced solid tumor such as melanoma, head and neck, liver or kidney cancer. Sequencing was performed on CD4+ or CD8+ T cells sorted from blood, taken in a trial of the OX40 agonist ivuxolimab.

CDR3 region: CASSLVPSGGSEQFF. CDR3 nucleotide sequence: TGTGCCAGCAGCTTAGTTCCTAGCGGGGGATCTGAGCAGTTCTTC. V gene TRBV7-2 combines with J gene TRBJ2-1; TRBD2 agrees at 10 bases. Germline V gene sequence: CDR1 SGHTA, CDR2 FQGNSA. The V gene end was trimmed by 1 base and the J gene end by 9 bases; junction bases not matched to a gene: 6. This CDR3 has 15 amino acids.